A single sample is the source of the 13 T cell receptor beta chains below, sequenced in a study of shared clonotypes between healthy human individuals. Only in-frame clones appear in the TCRdb table, and some are missing; sequencing was by immunoSEQ multiplex PCR. The top ten hold 1.4% of the sample, which has roughly 1 million clones, about 75% seen once. Sequenced: memory CD4+ T cells sorted from blood. Subset specified: CD45RA-negative fraction. The origin of the receptors is a man aged 18 to 35 in good health.

The chain recombines TRBV29-1 with TRBJ2-5, with 8 positions matching TRBD2. The end of the DNA fits TRBJ2-7 better, so the J call may be wrong. Germline values: CDR1 SQVTM, CDR2 ANQGSEA. The CDR3 loop spans 16 amino acids. The DNA of the CDR3 is TGCAGCGTTGAAGGGGGGCCGGGGACTAGAAGCTACGAGCAGTACTTC. This sequence encodes CSVEGGPGTRSYEQYF.

The V and J genes are TRBV5-6 and TRBJ1-6, with TRBD1 matching over 8 bases. Germline V gives CDR1 SGHDT, CDR2 YYEEEE. The CDR3 runs to 15 residues. The ends lost 5 bases at V and 5 bases at J; junction bases unmatched: 6. The CDR3: CASRETGANNSPLHF. The CDR3 nucleotides read TGTGCCAGCAGAGAGACAGGGGCCAATAATTCACCCCTCCACTTT.

The CDR3 nucleotides read TGCGCCAGCAGCTTGGGAACAGGGGAGGGCGGCTACACCTTC. Its translation is CASSLGTGEGGYTF. This rearrangement joins TRBV5-1 to TRBJ1-2, with 7 bases identical to TRBD1. CDR1 is SGHRS and CDR2 is YFSETQ in the germline V gene. After removal of 0 bases from V and 8 bases from J, the junction contained 7 bases not matched to a gene. This CDR3 comprises 14 residues.

The CDR3 DNA follows: TGTGCCACCAGCGGTGGACAGGGGGGTAGGCTTCAAGAGACCCAGTACTTC. Its protein is CATSGGQGGRLQETQYF. The rearrangement joins TRBV15 to TRBJ2-5, with 10 bases lining up with TRBD1. The V gene end was trimmed by 5 bases and the J gene end by 2 bases; junction bases not matched to a gene: 11. The CDR3 has 17 amino acids. Germline V CDR1 and CDR2: LNHNV, YYDKDF (reference sequence).

The J gene is TRBJ1-2, the V gene TRBV7-9; D gene unclear. The germline CDR1 and CDR2 sequences are SEHNR and FQNEAQ (reference sequence). The CDR3 runs to 12 residues. Between the trimmed V and J ends, which lost 8 bases and 6 bases, there was a span of 13 bases. The CDR3 region is CASGVKANGYTF. The CDR3 DNA follows: TGTGCCAGCGGGGTCAAAGCCAATGGCTACACCTTC.

The CDR3 protein is CASSSDLTYEQYF. The CDR3 DNA follows: TGTGCCAGCAGCTCAGATCTCACCTACGAGCAGTACTTC. V and J are TRBV7-2 and TRBJ2-5, with D unclear. TRBJ2-7 explains the end of the DNA better; the J call may be wrong. Germline V lookup: CDR1 SGHTA, CDR2 FQGNSA. The CDR3 covers 13 residues.

The rearrangement joins TRBV30 to TRBJ1-5; the D gene is possibly TRBD1 (6 bases). This CDR3 spans 13 amino acids. The germline V gene has CDR1 GTSNPN and CDR2 SVGIG (reference sequence). Trimming shortened V by 2 bases and J by 4 bases, and 9 bases separated the two germline ends. The CDR3 DNA reads TGTGCCTGGAGTTCCGGACAGAATCAGCCCCAGCATTTT. It encodes CAWSSGQNQPQHF.

V is TRBV2 and J is TRBJ1-2; the D gene is possibly TRBD1 (5 bases). The ends were cut back, 6 bases at V and 4 bases at J, with 9 bases in the middle. CDR1 and CDR2 (germline): SNHLY, FYNNEI. CDR3 length: 12 amino acids. The CDR3 reads CASRYTGYGYTF. The CDR3 coding sequence is TGTGCCAGCAGATACACAGGCTATGGCTACACCTTC.

This rearrangement joins TRBV19 to TRBJ1-2; D is undetermined. From germline, CDR1 is LNHDA and CDR2 SQIVND (reference sequence). The CDR3 is 14 amino acids. The V end was cut by 1 base, the J end by 0 bases, with 6 bases between. In nucleotides, the CDR3 is TGTGCCAGTAGTATAGCCTTAGCTAACTATGGCTACACCTTC. Encoded protein: CASSIALANYGYTF. Using reference TRBV19 and TRBJ1-2 for the parts outside the CDR3, the full variable domain is DGGITQSPKYLFRKEGQNVTLSCEQNLNHDAMYWYRQDPGQGLRLIYYSQIVNDFQKGDIAEGYSVSREKKESFPLTVTSAQKNPTAFYLCASSIALANYGYTFGSGTRLTVV.

This clone was counted a few times. The rearrangement uses TRBV19 and TRBJ1-4; tentatively, D is TRBD1 (6 bases). This CDR3 contains 15 residues. Trimming removed 5 bases at V and 7 bases at J, with 17 bases between. The germline gives CDR1 LNHDA, CDR2 SQIVND (reference sequence). CDR3 region: CASSPGVGASEKLFF. The DNA of the CDR3 is TGTGCCAGTAGTCCCGGTGTGGGGGCGTCTGAAAAACTGTTTTTT.

The chain uses TRBV6-1 and TRBJ1-2, with TRBD1 matching over 8 bases. There are 17 residues in the CDR3. V gave up 3 bases and J gave up 7 bases; unmatched junction bases: 16. The germline V gene has CDR1 MNHNS and CDR2 SASEGT. CDR3 nucleotides: TGTGCCAGCAGTGACATTCCCGGACAGGGTGATTATTCTGGCTACACCTTC. Translation: CASSDIPGQGDYSGYTF.

This clone was observed a handful of times. In the same sample, other DNA sequences code for this CDR3. The chain combines TRBV2 with TRBJ2-3, with D unresolved. Germline assignment: CDR1 SNHLY and CDR2 FYNNEI. The CDR3 runs to 11 residues. V was trimmed by 3 bases and J by 6 bases, leaving 4 bases between them. CDR3 DNA sequence: TGTGCCAGCAGTGAGCCTGATACGCAGTATTTT. Translation: CASSEPDTQYF.

The V call is TRBV6-1, the J call TRBJ1-3; 7 nucleotides align to TRBD1. The J segment lost 0 bases and the V segment lost 6 bases, leaving 5 bases of the junction unmatched. Looked up from germline, CDR1 is MNHNS and CDR2 is SASEGT. The CDR3 spans 15 residues. The CDR3 sequence is CASSQDRVSGNTIYF. Written as DNA, the CDR3 is TGTGCCAGCAGCCAAGACAGGGTCTCTGGAAACACCATATATTTT.